This paragraph reports one TCR beta chain. The antigen is unknown. The data originate from a study of STAT5B mutations in CD4+ large granular lymphocyte leukemia. General study findings and limits: Less than 30% of private leukemic clonotypes occurred rarely in other patients' non-leukemic repertoires.

Only in-frame clones appear in the TCRdb table, and some are missing; sequencing was by immunoSEQ multiplex PCR. The sample lists roughly 32,000 clones; roughly 70% were seen once. This sequence originates from a human donor in good health. The material sequenced was CD4+ T cells from blood buffy coats.

The CDR3 DNA sequence: TGCGCCAGCAGCTTGCGGCAGGGGGTGACCCTCGAGCAGTACTTC. Translation gives CASSLRQGVTLEQYF. This sequence joins TRBV5-1 and TRBJ2-7, with 7 bases matching TRBD1. Germline-derived CDR1 and CDR2 are SGHRS and YFSETQ. This CDR3 is 15 amino acids long. The V gene end was trimmed by 1 base and the J gene end by 6 bases; junction bases not matched to a gene: 10.